The T cell receptor (beta chain) described here comes from a study of shared clonotypes between healthy human individuals. V was trimmed by 6 bases and J by 5 bases, leaving 10 bases between them. The CDR3 is 13 residues long. Germline lookup yields CDR1 SNHLY and CDR2 FYNNEI. Sequencing was performed with immunoSEQ multiplex PCR; in TCRdb, only in-frame clones are kept and a portion is missing. The top ten hold less than 15% of the sample, which has 400,000 to 600,000 clones, 70% to 80% seen once. Genomic DNA, for the unsorted samples, came from tens of millions of PBMCs. The rearrangement joins TRBV2 to TRBJ2-2, with no clear D. The sequence was collected from a middle-aged woman in good health. Some clones in this sample may be carry-over from other donors' samples. Material for sequencing was PBMCs. The CDR3 loop reads CASRLDKTGELFF. In nucleotides, the CDR3 is TGTGCCAGCAGACTCGACAAGACCGGGGAGCTGTTTTTT.